The 7 T cell receptor beta chains listed next were all sequenced from one sample in a study of T cells in Graves' hyperthyroidism and ophthalmopathy (dated by TCRdb to between 2019 and 2020). Library creation used multiplex PCR. TCRdb records Illumina HiSeq 2000 as the sequencer. The TCR beta CDR3 regions were amplified from RNA transcripts. The first round of RT-PCR for the TCR CDR3 was performed with the HTBI primer set and the Qiagen OneStep RT-PCR kit. TCRdb itself trimmed the public reads at Q25 with fastp, ran MiXCR and retained productive beta chains. Merged by CDR3 protein, the rows form single entries marked with the most common genes and DNA. Across this sample there are fewer than 600,000 distinct CDR3 sequences, with approximately 15% seen only once. The biggest ten clones account for about 17% of the sample. Sequencing was done on a sample of blood. All receptors derive from a woman aged 18-29 years with Graves' hyperthyroidism.

This chain connects TRBV20-1 to TRBJ1-1, with 9 bases matching TRBD1. Losses at the gene ends were 1 base for V and 5 bases for J; bases not matched to a gene: 8. Germline V gene data show CDR1 as DFQATT and CDR2 as SNEGSKA (reference sequence). The CDR3 contains 15 residues. The CDR3 spells CSARGAQGARTEAFF. The CDR3 DNA reads TGCAGTGCTAGAGGAGCACAGGGGGCGAGAACTGAAGCTTTCTTT.

The chain employs TRBV5-1 and TRBJ2-5; D might be TRBD2 (6 bases). The germline V and J ends were trimmed by 5 bases and 4 bases, with 21 bases remaining between them. This CDR3 has 16 amino acids. Germline CDR1 reads SGHRS; CDR2 reads YFSETQ. CDR3: CASRVRSVPRGETQYF. Written as DNA, the CDR3 is TGCGCCAGCAGGGTAAGGAGCGTGCCGCGGGGAGAGACCCAGTACTTC. Looking up the rest from reference TRBV5-1 and TRBJ2-5 gives the full variable domain: KAGVTQTPRYLIKTRGQQVTLSCSPISGHRSVSWYQQTPGQGLQFLFEYFSETQRNKGNFPGRFSGRQFSNSRSEMNVSTLELGDSALYLCASRVRSVPRGETQYFGPGTRLLVL.

This clonotype appeared many times. The CDR3 coding sequence is TGTGCCAGCAAATGGGACGGACTTCTCGGAAATTCACCCCTCCACTTT. Residues: CASKWDGLLGNSPLHF. V gene TRBV2 combines with J gene TRBJ1-6; a possible D gene is TRBD1 (5 bases). The CDR3 covers 16 residues. Trimming left V 7 bases short and J 7 bases short, with 20 bases between. Germline values: CDR1 SNHLY, CDR2 FYNNEI.

This clonotype was counted ten times or more. This rearrangement joins TRBV30 to TRBJ1-3; D remains unclear. The V gene lost 3 bases and the J gene lost 2 bases, with 11 bases spanning the gap. Germline V gene lookup returns CDR1 GTSNPN and CDR2 SVGIG (reference sequence). CDR3 size: 14 residues. The CDR3 bases are TGTGCCTGGAGCCGGTCAGGAGCTGGAAACACCATATATTTT. This sequence encodes CAWSRSGAGNTIYF. Using reference TRBV30 and TRBJ1-3 for the parts outside the CDR3, the full variable domain is SQTIHQWPATLVQPVGSPLSLECTVEGTSNPNLYWYRQAAGRGLQLLFYSVGIGQISSEVPQNLSASRPQDRQFILSSKKLLLSDSGFYLCAWSRSGAGNTIYFGEGSWLTVV.

There are many counts of this clonotype. This chain joins TRBV2 and TRBJ2-6; 9 positions agree with TRBD2. The CDR3 consists of 20 residues. Germline CDR1 is SNHLY and CDR2 is FYNNEI. The V gene end was trimmed by 7 bases and the J gene end by 0 bases; junction bases not matched to a gene: 16. The CDR3 sequence: CASIGKASGTIFSGANVLTF. CDR3 coding DNA: TGTGCCAGCATTGGGAAGGCTAGCGGGACCATATTCTCTGGGGCCAACGTCCTGACTTTC.

V usage is TRBV11-2 and J usage is TRBJ2-7; no clear D gene. The V gene lost 2 bases and the J gene lost 5 bases, with 4 bases spanning the gap. CDR1 and CDR2 from the germline V gene are SGHAT and FQNNGV. The CDR3 runs to 11 residues. CDR3 amino acids: CASSLHNEQYF. The CDR3 bases are TGTGCCAGCAGCTTACACAACGAGCAGTACTTC.

Many counts were recorded for this clonotype. The chain links TRBV3-1 to TRBJ1-6; no clear D gene. This CDR3 region has 12 residues. The germline V gene has CDR1 LGHDT and CDR2 YNNKEL (reference sequence). V lost 2 bases and J 15 bases, leaving 11 bases between the germline ends. The CDR3 region is CASSQQDLFLHF. The CDR3 DNA follows: TGTGCCAGCAGCCAACAAGACCTTTTCCTCCACTTT.